The rows below give T cell receptor beta chains drawn from one sample of a study of blood T cell repertoires in COVID-19. The repertoire was sequenced with immunoSEQ multiplex PCR; TCRdb's copy has only in-frame clones and lacks some. The profile shows roughly 150,000 clones, 70% to 90% of them singletons. The specimen was peripheral blood. These receptors originate from a woman in her seventies with acute or convalescent COVID-19. The CDR3 runs from the conserved cysteine through the conserved F or W. A D gene is named only where the DNA matches it firmly. A row's size may be missing; if present it is once, few, many or a size class.

13,TRBD1,TRBV11-2,TRBJ2-7,once,CASSADREREQYF,TGTGCCAGCAGCGCCGACAGGGAGCGCGAGCAGTACTTC
17,NA,TRBV30,TRBJ1-6,NA,CAWSVRAVYTYNSPLHF,TGTGCCTGGAGTGTCCGTGCGGTTTACACCTATAATTCACCCCTCCACTTT
15,NA,TRBV9,TRBJ2-6,NA,CASSVAGTGANVLTF,TGTGCCAGCAGCGTAGCCGGGACTGGGGCCAACGTCCTGACTTTC
13,NA,TRBV27,TRBJ1-3,NA,CASSYSHGNTIYF,TGTGCCAGCAGTTACAGTCATGGAAACACCATATATTTT
15,NA,TRBV29-1,TRBJ2-1,NA,CSVEGWGRANNEQFF,TGCAGCGTTGAAGGCTGGGGCAGGGCAAACAATGAGCAGTTCTTC
15,TRBD2,TRBV7-2,TRBJ2-1,NA,CASSLGGLAGEEQFF,TGTGCCAGCAGCTTAGGGGGACTAGCGGGGGAAGAGCAGTTCTTC
14,NA,TRBV7-2,TRBJ2-2,few,CASSLGGNTGELFF,TGTGCCAGCAGCTTAGGAGGGAACACCGGGGAGCTGTTTTTT
13,NA,TRBV25-1,TRBJ1-4,NA,CASSESGGEKLFF,TGTGCCAGCAGTGAATCGGGGGGTGAAAAACTGTTTTTT
18,TRBD2,TRBV3-1/TRBV3-2,TRBJ2-5,NA,CASSQEVLLAGNQETQYF,TGTGCCAGCAGCCAAGAAGTTTTACTAGCGGGGAACCAAGAGACCCAGTACTTC
15,TRBD2,TRBV6-2/TRBV6-3,TRBJ2-2,NA,CASSYQTSDTGELFF,TGTGCCAGCAGTTACCAGACTAGCGACACCGGGGAGCTGTTTTTT
14,TRBD1,TRBV7-9,TRBJ1-1,once,CASSPTGQGIEAFF,TGTGCCAGCAGCCCTACGGGACAGGGGATTGAAGCTTTCTTT
12,TRBD1,TRBV6-5,TRBJ1-2,NA,CASSRQGAGYTF,TGTGCCAGTAGTAGACAGGGGGCCGGCTACACCTTC
17,NA,TRBV5-8,TRBJ1-1,NA,CASRPEGMNILDTEAFF,TGTGCCAGCCGTCCGGAGGGGATGAATATCTTGGACACTGAAGCTTTCTTT
16,NA,TRBV2,TRBJ1-6,NA,CASRERQDSYNSPLHF,TGTGCCAGCAGAGAACGACAGGACTCCTATAATTCACCCCTCCACTTT
19,TRBD1,TRBV4-1,TRBJ2-2,NA,CASSLPSGSGQGYTGELFF,TGCGCCAGCAGCCTTCCTTCAGGGTCGGGACAGGGGTACACCGGGGAGCTGTTTTTT
14,NA,TRBV9,TRBJ1-3,NA,CASSAGSSGNTIYF,TGTGCCAGCAGCGCCGGGAGCTCTGGAAACACCATATATTTT
16,TRBD2,TRBV19,TRBJ2-1,NA,CASTLEARGGSNEQFF,TGTGCCAGTACCCTAGAGGCCCGGGGGGGTTCGAATGAGCAGTTCTTC
17,NA,TRBV20-1,TRBJ1-5,NA,CSASPSGRQTTNQPQHF,TGCAGTGCTAGTCCCTCGGGGAGGCAGACTACCAATCAGCCCCAGCATTTT
15,NA,TRBV5-5,TRBJ2-2,NA,CASSLVGSNTGELFF,TGTGCCAGCAGCTTGGTGGGCAGTAACACCGGGGAGCTGTTTTTT
14,NA,TRBV7-2,TRBJ1-1,few,CASSFSGLSTEAFF,TGTGCCAGCAGCTTCTCAGGGCTCTCGACTGAAGCTTTCTTT
12,NA,TRBV7-2,TRBJ2-7,NA,CASRGSSYEQYF,TGTGCCAGCAGGGGGAGCTCCTACGAGCAGTACTTC
16,TRBD1,TRBV6-1,TRBJ1-4,NA,CASSGRGRLTNEKLFF,TGTGCCAGCAGTGGCAGGGGGAGATTAACTAATGAAAAACTGTTTTTT
15,NA,TRBV10-2,TRBJ1-5,NA,CASSVTGISNQPQHF,TGCGCCAGCAGTGTTACAGGGATTAGCAATCAGCCCCAGCATTTT
15,TRBD1,TRBV18,TRBJ1-5,NA,CASSRGQGENQPQHF,TGTGCCAGCTCCCGGGGACAGGGGGAGAATCAGCCCCAGCATTTT
15,NA,TRBV7-2,TRBJ2-2,NA,CASSSHPANTGELFF,TGTGCCAGCAGCTCGCACCCGGCGAACACCGGGGAGCTGTTTTTT
14,TRBD1,TRBV11-2,TRBJ1-2,NA,CASSPRDRGHGYTF,TGTGCCAGCAGCCCAAGAGACAGGGGGCATGGCTACACCTTC
15,TRBD2,TRBV6-4,TRBJ2-3,NA,CASSDGAGGTDTQYF,TGTGCCAGCAGTGATGGGGCGGGGGGCACAGATACGCAGTATTTT
13,NA,TRBV19,TRBJ2-5,once,CASTGGARETQYF,TGTGCCAGTACCGGTGGGGCCAGAGAGACCCAGTACTTC
16,TRBD2,TRBV23-1,TRBJ2-3,NA,CASSQYGGGGTDTQYF,TGCGCCAGCAGTCAATATGGCGGGGGGGGCACAGATACGCAGTATTTT
14,NA,TRBV7-2,TRBJ1-2,NA,CASSLTVPNYGYTF,TGTGCCAGCAGCTTGACAGTGCCTAACTATGGCTACACCTTC
13,NA,TRBV10-3,TRBJ1-6,NA,CAIHAEEGSPLHF,TGTGCCATTCACGCGGAAGAAGGTTCACCCCTCCACTTT
13,NA,TRBV7-2,TRBJ1-2,NA,CASSLTSRDGYTF,TGTGCCAGCAGCTTAACAAGCAGGGATGGCTACACCTTC
12,TRBD1,TRBV19,TRBJ1-5,NA,CASSIHRGPQHF,TGTGCCAGTAGTATACACAGGGGCCCCCAGCATTTT
15,NA,TRBV21-1,TRBJ1-1,NA,CASSKAGQGYTEAFF,TGTGCCAGCAGCAAAGCGGGACAGGGGTACACTGAAGCTTTCTTT
13,NA,TRBV4-2,TRBJ1-6,NA,CASSQEGGSPLHF,TGTGCCAGCAGCCAAGAGGGGGGTTCACCCCTCCACTTT
15,NA,TRBV7-3,TRBJ2-3,NA,CASSLTLRQADTQYF,TGTGCCAGCAGCCTGACACTAAGACAGGCAGATACGCAGTATTTT
16,NA,TRBV11-2,TRBJ1-4,NA,CASSPGRSPTNEKLFF,TGTGCCAGCAGCCCCGGTCGCTCACCAACTAATGAAAAACTGTTTTTT
11,NA,TRBV20-1,TRBJ1-2,NA,CSTMSRGGYTF,TGCAGTACCATGTCCAGGGGAGGCTACACCTTC
15,TRBD2,TRBV3-1/TRBV3-2,TRBJ2-5,NA,CASSRTSGGSETQYF,TGTGCCAGCAGCCGGACTAGCGGGGGGTCAGAGACCCAGTACTTC